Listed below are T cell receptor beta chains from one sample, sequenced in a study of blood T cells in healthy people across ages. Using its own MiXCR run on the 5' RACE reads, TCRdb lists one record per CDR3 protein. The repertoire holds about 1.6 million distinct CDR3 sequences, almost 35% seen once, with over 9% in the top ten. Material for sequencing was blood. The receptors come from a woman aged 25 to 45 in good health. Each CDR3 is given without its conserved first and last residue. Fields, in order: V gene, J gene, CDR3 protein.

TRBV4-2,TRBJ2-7,ASSQGMRGPSSYEQY
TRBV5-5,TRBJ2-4,ASSHWDRGSKNIQY
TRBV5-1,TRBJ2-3,ASSTVKGSREKPSADTQY
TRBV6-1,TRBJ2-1,ASSGAGISYNEQF
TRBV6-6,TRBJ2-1,ASSYGQGGEQF
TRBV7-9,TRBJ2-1,ASSSPGKTSGRDYNEQF
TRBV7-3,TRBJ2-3,ASSFSGADTQY
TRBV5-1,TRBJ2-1,ASSPWGQSYNEQF
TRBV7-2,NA,ASSLVWGQRDRYEQY
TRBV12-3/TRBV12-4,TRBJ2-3,ASRGSRIDTQY
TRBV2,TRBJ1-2,ASQKTQDRGVGYT
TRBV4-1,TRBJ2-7,ASSQVAGGKHEQY
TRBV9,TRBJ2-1,ASSVARTRRFNEQF
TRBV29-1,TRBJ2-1,SVQGKENEQF
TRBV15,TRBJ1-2,ATSLTIQDPGYT
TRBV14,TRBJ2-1,ASSRGLAGAQF
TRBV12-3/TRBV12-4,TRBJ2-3,ASSRGTSGGDPDTQY
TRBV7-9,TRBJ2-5,ASRGGLQETQY